The TCR beta chain under discussion was sequenced for a study of blood T cell repertoires in COVID-19. Study context: The origin of the acute and convalescent COVID-19 samples was the United States, Italy and Spain. The analysed material was cDNA or gDNA that came from T cells, B-cell-depleted T cells, or PBMCs.

Authors' analysis steps: The assay estimated nucleated cells by amplifying reference gene primers. The assay was immunoSEQ multiplex PCR, and TCRdb's table has in-frame clones only and misses some. D and trimming were read from the DNA, whereas the V and J calls and clone size are those reported in that table. The data show roughly 180,000 clones, about 76% seen once. CDR3 size: 16 residues. Looked up from germline, CDR1 is MNHNS and CDR2 is SASEGT. V was clipped by 1 base and J by 5 bases, with 15 bases between them. The chain combines TRBV6-1 with TRBJ2-1; perhaps TRBD2 as D (7 bases). Sequencing used peripheral blood. The clonotype originates from a woman between 45 and 65 years old with active or convalescent COVID-19. The CDR3 coding sequence is TGTGCCAGCAGTGAAGGGGGGGGCGCCGGAAACAATGAGCAGTTCTTC. Protein: CASSEGGGAGNNEQFF.